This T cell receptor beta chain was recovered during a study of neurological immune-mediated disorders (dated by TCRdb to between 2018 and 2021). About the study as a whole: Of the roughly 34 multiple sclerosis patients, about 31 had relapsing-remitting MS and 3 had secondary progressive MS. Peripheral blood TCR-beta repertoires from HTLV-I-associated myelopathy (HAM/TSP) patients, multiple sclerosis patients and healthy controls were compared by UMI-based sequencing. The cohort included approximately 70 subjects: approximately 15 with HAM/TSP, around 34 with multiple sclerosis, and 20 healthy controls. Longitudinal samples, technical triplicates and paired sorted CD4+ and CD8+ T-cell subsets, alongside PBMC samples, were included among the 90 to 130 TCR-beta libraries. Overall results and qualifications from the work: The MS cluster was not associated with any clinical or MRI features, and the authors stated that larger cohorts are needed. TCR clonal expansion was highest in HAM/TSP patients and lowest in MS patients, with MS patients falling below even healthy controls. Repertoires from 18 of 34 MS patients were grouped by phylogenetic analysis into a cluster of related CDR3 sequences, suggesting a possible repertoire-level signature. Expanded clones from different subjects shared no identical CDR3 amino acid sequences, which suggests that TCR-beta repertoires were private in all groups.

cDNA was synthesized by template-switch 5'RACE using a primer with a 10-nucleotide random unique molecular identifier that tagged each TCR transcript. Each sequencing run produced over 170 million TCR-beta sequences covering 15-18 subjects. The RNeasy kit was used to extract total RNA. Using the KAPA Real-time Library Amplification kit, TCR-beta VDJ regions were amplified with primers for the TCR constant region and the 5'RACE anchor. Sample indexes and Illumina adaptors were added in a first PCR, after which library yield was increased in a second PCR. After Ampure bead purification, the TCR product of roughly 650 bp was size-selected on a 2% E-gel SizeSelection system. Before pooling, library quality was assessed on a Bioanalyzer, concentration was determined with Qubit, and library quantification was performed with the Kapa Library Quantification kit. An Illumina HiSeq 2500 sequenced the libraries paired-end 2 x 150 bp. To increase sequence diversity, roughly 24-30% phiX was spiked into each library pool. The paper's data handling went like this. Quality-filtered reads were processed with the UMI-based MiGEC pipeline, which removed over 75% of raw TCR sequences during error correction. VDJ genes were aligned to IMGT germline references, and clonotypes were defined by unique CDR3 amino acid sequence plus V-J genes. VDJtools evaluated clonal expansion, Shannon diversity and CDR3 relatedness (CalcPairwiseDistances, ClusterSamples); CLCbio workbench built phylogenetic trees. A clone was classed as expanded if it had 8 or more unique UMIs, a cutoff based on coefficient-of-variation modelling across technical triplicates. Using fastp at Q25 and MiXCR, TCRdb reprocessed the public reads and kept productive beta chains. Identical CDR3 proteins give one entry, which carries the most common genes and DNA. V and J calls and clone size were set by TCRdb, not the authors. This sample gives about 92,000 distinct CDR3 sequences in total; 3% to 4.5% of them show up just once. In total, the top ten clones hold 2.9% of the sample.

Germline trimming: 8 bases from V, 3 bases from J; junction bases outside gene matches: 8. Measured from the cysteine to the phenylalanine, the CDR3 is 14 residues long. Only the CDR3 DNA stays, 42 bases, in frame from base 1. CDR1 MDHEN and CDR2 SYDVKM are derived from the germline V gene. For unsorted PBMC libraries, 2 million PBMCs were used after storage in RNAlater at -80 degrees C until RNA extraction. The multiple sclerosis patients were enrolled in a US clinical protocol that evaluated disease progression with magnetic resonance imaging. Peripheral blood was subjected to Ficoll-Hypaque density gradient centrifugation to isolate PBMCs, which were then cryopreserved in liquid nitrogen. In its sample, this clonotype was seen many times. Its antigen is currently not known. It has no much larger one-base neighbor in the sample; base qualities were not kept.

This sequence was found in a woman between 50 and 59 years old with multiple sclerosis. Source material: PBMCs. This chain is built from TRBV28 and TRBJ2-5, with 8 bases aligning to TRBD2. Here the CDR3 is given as CASVSGGPEETQYF. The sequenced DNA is TGTGCCAGCGTATCGGGGGGGCCCGAAGAGACCCAGTACTTC.